This TCR beta chain originates from a study of OX40 agonist ivuxolimab in advanced cancers. CDR1 is SGDLS and CDR2 is YYNGEE in the germline V gene. The CDR3 length is 14 residues. After removal of 3 bases from V and 7 bases from J, the junction contained 7 bases not matched to a gene. Assay: immunoSEQ multiplex PCR; the TCRdb copy retains only in-frame clones and omits some. The sample lists 35,000 to 55,000 clones, over 70% occurring once. This clone was observed a few times. Antigen: not known. Points from the study as a whole: On average, CD8+ T cells showed a greater number of expanded clones than CD4+. Blood T cells, both CD4+ and CD8+, expanded clonally by week 6 at 0.1 to 3.0 mg/kg.

The J gene is TRBJ1-5, the V gene TRBV9; 7 bases fit TRBD1. The source was CD4+ or CD8+ T cells sorted from blood, collected in a trial of the OX40 agonist ivuxolimab. This TCR came from an adult with an advanced solid tumor such as melanoma, head and neck, liver or kidney cancer. For the CDR3, the DNA is TGTGCCAGCAGCGGCCAGGGGGGAATCCAGCCCCAGCATTTT. Protein sequence: CASSGQGGIQPQHF.